This record covers a single T cell receptor beta chain. Its antigen is still unknown. Qualities for individual bases were not recorded, and no much larger clone is one base off. Library creation used the immunoSEQ multiplex PCR assay. TCRdb re-hosts the immuneACCESS table, in-frame sequences only. Its copies lack some clones; in the studies checked, an unresolved V gene accounts for under half of them, and the cause for the rest is not known. Present in this sample are 56,000 or so clones, 65% to 80% of which were seen just once. The top ten clones comprise roughly 17% of the sample. This entry is derived from a study of radiotherapy plus CTLA-4 blockade in lung cancer (dated by TCRdb to between 2017 and 2018). For the wider study: Among the enrolled patients, around 17% had an objective response, and 25% to 35% reached disease control.

The paper as a whole reports these results and caveats: After treatment with radiotherapy and ipilimumab, TCR clones that originated in tumors expanded in peripheral blood. Early dynamic changes in blood T cell clones, together with increased serum interferon-beta after radiation, were reported as the strongest predictors of response.

V drops 5 bases and J drops 0 bases, leaving 19 bases in between. Reading from cysteine to phenylalanine, the CDR3 counts 18 amino acids. Left in the record is the CDR3 DNA by itself, 54 bases read in frame from the first base. Taken from the germline V gene, the CDR1 and CDR2 loops are SGHTA and FQGNSA. The study tested focal radiation therapy combined with CTLA-4 blockade (ipilimumab) in patients with chemo-refractory metastatic non-small-cell lung cancer. The rearranged chain carries TRBV7-2 and TRBJ2-2; TRBD1 is possibly the D segment (7 matching bases). The origin of this receptor is a human donor with non-small cell lung cancer who had a complete response to radiotherapy plus ipilimumab. Sequenced material: peripheral blood, taken from a patient treated with radiotherapy plus ipilimumab. The CDR3 reads as follows: CASSLSGQGGTNTGELFF. The DNA sequence follows: TGTGCCAGCAGCCTCAGCGGTCAGGGGGGTACGAACACCGGGGAGCTGTTTTTT.